This T cell receptor (beta chain) originates from a study of cytomegalovirus exposure and HLA in healthy donors (dated by TCRdb to 2015 to 2018). Regarding the research as a whole: In an earlier analysis of 550 to 750 of the donors, 276 Gb of sequence data and 117 million unique TCR beta sequences from 150 million to 200 million T cells were reported. Rather than drawing on any new phenotypic data, the later analysis identified candidate immune exposures from TCR beta sequences and the way those sequences occurred across donors. Along with the approximately 650-subject first cohort, a separate validation cohort of over a hundred different subjects was used. HLA typing included class I and class II loci at four-digit resolution. To decide whether each TCR beta V gene segment behaved as functional or pseudogenic, an earlier analysis of some 580 of the donors relied on high-throughput TCR beta sequencing. The number of donors typed differed by locus, with about 629-630 for A, B, C, DRB1 and DQB1, 522 for DQA1, 606 for DPA1, and 400 to 490 for DPB1. Alongside the repertoire data, information on donor age, sex, ethnicity and CMV serostatus was compiled. Using immunosequencing, the study profiled T cell repertoires from 500 to 800 subjects and related those repertoires to cytomegalovirus serostatus. Every discovery cohort repertoire had been produced on one sequencing platform. A later analysis re-examined previously published TCR beta repertoires from just over 650 donors and added high-resolution HLA genotyping to investigate patterns of TCR occurrence. Among the roughly 400 genotyped donors, about 85% belonged to the genetic ancestry cluster associated with self-reported Caucasian donors. An early release that covered 640 HLA-typed donors contained approximately 290 gigabases of sequencing data and around 85 million unique TCR sequences. On average, about 240,000 unique TCR beta nucleotide sequences were sequenced per donor among more than 350 genotyped donors of the cohort, with roughly 18% of those sequences being non-productive. Four to six DR-DQ haplotypes were handled as single units for association and clustering, since linkage in the cohort was strong. The aim of the study was to test whether cataloging public T cell receptors could identify signatures of past pathogen exposure. Genome-wide SNP genotypes for about 60% of the 666 donors were used in a later genetic analysis, which treated that subset as a discovery cohort. High-throughput TCR immunosequencing, statistical association of individual TCRs with disease status, and machine learning were combined to predict cytomegalovirus infection status.

Library creation used the immunoSEQ multiplex PCR assay. For the multiplex PCR, a mixture combining 60 forward primers for TCR Vbeta segments and 13 reverse primers for TCR Jbeta segments was used. Amplification of the CDR3 region of rearranged TCR beta genes was performed with a multiplex PCR assay on genomic DNA. Amplified TCR beta libraries were sequenced as 87-base-pair reads on the Illumina HiSeq System. Turning to the authors' computational methods: Across the 500 to 700 repertoires, a later analysis counted approximately 83 million unique TCR beta chains, roughly 11 million of which were shared by at least two donors. To remove PCR and sequencing errors, raw reads were error-corrected and collapsed into unique sequences using a nearest-neighbor algorithm that merged closely related sequences. CDR3 sequences were aligned to IMGT reference sequences to assign V, D and J gene segments. For a sequence to be retained, at least a six-nucleotide match to both a V gene segment and a J gene segment was required. A rearrangement was called productive if the CDR3 had no stop codons and remained in frame with V and J, and every other rearrangement was called non-productive. CDR3 was defined by IMGT convention, running from the second conserved V-encoded cysteine to the conserved J-encoded phenylalanine. The earlier analysis of roughly 590 of the donors excluded any sequence lacking an unambiguous match to a single V gene segment. In an earlier analysis of several hundred of the donors, V segments were called functional above 56.7% productive rearrangements and were called segregating when the between-donor standard deviation exceeded 5%. A statistical classification framework was developed to diagnose cytomegalovirus status using the catalog of TCR beta chain sequences. V and J gene assignment, in a later analysis, came from comparing TCR nucleotide sequences with IMGT/GENE-DB human TR gene sequences. In a later analysis, CDR3 sequences and most-parsimonious VDJ recombination scenarios were assigned using the TCRdist pipeline. A later analysis defined each TCR beta chain by its CDR3 amino acid sequence plus V-gene family, and excluded reads lacking a unique V-gene family. As a way to deal with suspected cross-contamination and a sequencing artifact, a later analysis dropped more than 500 nucleotide sequences that were highly shared and had low generation probability. In a later analysis, a clonal expansion index was calculated for each public chain from normalized within-repertoire ranks of inferred template counts. In a later analysis, generation probabilities were computed using a VDJ recombination model fitted to out-of-frame rearrangements, and the results were checked against IGoR. In a later analysis, hypergeometric tests were used to score TCR-TCR, TCR-HLA and TCR-CMV co-occurrence, with a repertoire-size bias correction applied to TCR pairs. False discovery rates were estimated in a later analysis by permuting HLA or CMV assignments 20 times. In a later analysis, co-occurring TCRs were grouped with DBSCAN, and TCRdist sequence similarity was added when clustering was performed within HLA-allele-positive subsets. Repertoires with fewer than 30,000 or more than 120,000 public chains, plus five repertoires with anomalous nucleotide sharing, were excluded from co-occurrence clustering. TCRdb holds this immuneACCESS table with in-frame rearrangements only. Some clones are missing; in checked studies, unresolved V genes explain under half, and the rest has no known cause. The DNA was the basis for D and trimming; V, J and clone size are from that table. The table for this sample lists 130,000 or so clones; 75% to 80% of them were counted only once. 0.94% of the sample goes to the ten largest clones.

Worth noting for this clone: No antigen is known for it. The record has no base qualities; no much larger clone is one base away.

Including cysteine and phenylalanine, the CDR3 has 16 amino acids. Only the CDR3 part of the read is kept: 48 bases, read in frame from the first base. The V and J ends are trimmed by 4 bases and 3 bases, leaving 16 bases between them. CDR1 and CDR2 were assigned from the germline V gene as SGHDT and YYEEEE. The cohort consisted of 600 to 700 healthy bone marrow donors. At the time of sampling, all cohort members were nominally healthy, though unrecorded immune exposures were likely present. The donor was CMV seronegative and was included in the group of several hundred seronegative cohort members. Each donor provided a peripheral blood sample, and peripheral blood mononuclear cells were used for TCR beta sequencing. Genomic DNA extraction from the blood cell samples was performed with the Qiagen DNeasy Blood Extraction Kit. What the authors observed across the whole study: Because the 87-base-pair reads could not distinguish some IMGT-functional V segments, including TRBV6-2 and TRBV6-3, those segments were excluded. Correlated functional status among segregating V segments might reflect linkage disequilibrium, but an unknown experimental factor could not be ruled out. Strong co-occurrence of HLA alleles, especially DR and DQ, made assigning TCR associations to individual alleles difficult. According to a later analysis, TCR association rates differed among HLA loci, with DRB1 alleles showing the most associated TCRs and HLA-C alleles showing the fewest. Because counts were too low, seventeen rarely observed V segments, including chromosome 9 orphons, were excluded from the earlier analysis of 587 of the donors. In a later analysis, most CMV-associated TCR beta chains were found to appear HLA-restricted, with HLA associations seemingly driven largely by CMV exposure. The study gave a list of 150 to 200 TCR beta chains associated with cytomegalovirus. In a later analysis, HLA-associated TCR beta chains showed more clonal expansion and lower generation probabilities than non-associated chains that were equally common. A later genetic analysis associated a missense DCLRE1C variant with V-gene and J-gene trimming of TCR beta chains, and an independent cohort replicated the association. The classifier was reported to diagnose cytomegalovirus status with high specificity and sensitivity in both the original cohort and the validation cohort. According to a later analysis, parvovirus B19, influenza, CMV and Epstein-Barr virus appeared linked to several top co-occurrence clusters. The sequencing pipeline was judged likely to have produced a cluster of highly shared sequence variants as a technical artifact. In this cohort, only TCR beta chains were sequenced, and detectable features were limited by the absence of alpha or paired-chain data. The presence/absence analyses assumed that sequencing depth was roughly uniform across donors, and that assumption may not be true. Three of the identified cytomegalovirus-associated TCR beta chains were confirmed in vitro to be specific for cytomegalovirus antigens. HLA typing was unavailable for some donors at each locus, so association tests used only the typed subset. A further reported finding was that TCR beta sequences accurately predicted the HLA-A and HLA-B alleles for most subjects in the first cohort. Immune exposure information for the cohort was limited to CMV serostatus. Across donors, most TCR sequences were observed very rarely, whereas some public TCRs were present in many individuals. According to the authors, the approach could potentially be generalized to other disease states and immunological phenotypes. Compared with the roughly 670-donor mean, donors in an Asian-associated ancestry cluster had fewer N-insertions in productive TCRs, according to a later genetic analysis. Broadly in line with IMGT annotations, most TCR beta V segments showed up in productive rearrangements about 90% or about 30% of the time in an earlier analysis of roughly 590 of the donors. At a false discovery rate of 0.05, a later analysis linked approximately 18,000 TCR beta sequences to specific HLA alleles.

The chain couples TRBV5-6 to TRBJ1-4, with TRBD1 as a weak D call on 5 bases. Sequenced input: PBMCs. The clonotype comes from a woman in her sixties in good health and CMV-seronegative. The CDR3 has the sequence CASSTSPGFPNEKLFF. The sequenced DNA: TGTGCCAGCAGCACATCTCCAGGGTTCCCTAATGAAAAACTGTTTTTT.